The 10 T cell receptor beta chains given below trace back to one sample, sequenced in a study of monozygotic twins with inflammatory bowel disease. TCRdb reanalyzed the 5' RACE reads and collapses them to one entry per CDR3 protein, without DNA. This listing includes under 150,000 distinct CDR3 sequences. Sequenced sample: blood. The receptors shown here come from a human donor with ulcerative colitis or Crohn's disease, or a healthy co-twin of an affected twin (not recorded which).

CDR3: CAWSYGQITEAFF. This chain joins TRBV30 and TRBJ1-1; the TCRdb call, TRBD1, lacks DNA for checking. This CDR3 spans 13 amino acids. CDR1 and CDR2 from the germline V gene are GTSNPN and SVGIG (reference sequence). Looking up the rest from reference TRBV30 and TRBJ1-1 gives the full variable domain: SQTIHQWPATLVQPVGSPLSLECTVEGTSNPNLYWYRQAAGRGLQLLFYSVGIGQISSEVPQNLSASRPQDRQFILSSKKLLLSDSGFYLCAWSYGQITEAFFGQGTRLTVV.

The chain recombines TRBV7-7 with TRBJ2-1; TCRdb designates TRBD1, a call that cannot be tested without DNA. This CDR3 has 15 residues. Per germline, CDR1 SSHAT and CDR2 FNYEAQ (reference sequence). This CDR3 is CASSLVGQRMDEQFF.

This chain links TRBV18 with TRBJ1-5; TCRdb proposes TRBD1, but this gene call is untestable without DNA. The germline V gene encodes CDR1 KGHSH and CDR2 LQKENI. The CDR3 length is 15 residues. CDR3 in amino acids: CASSQGTGGNQPQHF.

The chain couples TRBV20-1 to TRBJ2-5; the D gene TCRdb calls, TRBD1, cannot be checked with no DNA. Germline V gives CDR1 DFQATT, CDR2 SNEGSKA (reference sequence). The CDR3 is 14 residues long. The CDR3 region is CSALGRGRRETQYF.

The chain uses TRBV6-2 or TRBV6-3 and TRBJ2-7. CDR1 MNHEY and CDR2 SVGEGT come from the germline V gene. The CDR3 extends over 13 amino acids. This CDR3 reads CASQSTISYEQYF.

The chain combines TRBV18 with TRBJ1-3; the D call of TRBD1 rests on TCRdb alone, since no DNA is present to check it. In germline, CDR1 is KGHSH, CDR2 LQKENI. The CDR3 contains 16 residues. The CDR3 loop is CASSPDRVTSGNTIYF.

J is TRBJ1-3 and V is TRBV19; checking the TCRdb D call of TRBD1 is not possible without DNA. Germline lookup yields CDR1 LNHDA and CDR2 SQIVND (reference sequence). The CDR3 is 15 residues long. The CDR3 here is CATKPGQGYGNTIYF.

V gene TRBV20-1 combines with J gene TRBJ1-6; the TRBD1 assignment by TCRdb is unverifiable without DNA. Germline V CDR1 and CDR2: DFQATT, SNEGSKA (reference sequence). The CDR3 consists of 14 residues. The CDR3 spells CSASYGQYNSPLHF.

V usage is TRBV20-1 and J usage is TRBJ2-1; TCRdb names TRBD1, which stays unverified in the absence of DNA. Germline V gene data show CDR1 as DFQATT and CDR2 as SNEGSKA (reference sequence). The CDR3 runs to 15 residues. The CDR3 loop reads CSGKPGQSSYNEQFF.

V gene TRBV6-2 or TRBV6-3 combines with J gene TRBJ2-3. Looked up from germline, CDR1 is MNHEY and CDR2 is SVGEGT. The CDR3 is 15 amino acids. The CDR3 protein is CASSLQQLITDTQYF.